Described below is a single T cell receptor beta chain sequence and its context. The sample belongs to a study of T cells expressing NK-cell markers. Generation of TCR beta cDNA was performed by 5'RACE template switching incorporating UMIs. TCRdb reprocessed the 5' RACE reads, keeping one entry per CDR3 protein, no DNA. The sample's table shows 350,000 to 500,000 distinct CDR3 sequences. Germline V gene data show CDR1 as SQVTM and CDR2 as ANQGSEA. CDR3 length equals 12 residues. Input material: blood T cells: a sorted CD56 or NKG2C T cell subset, CD4+ or CD8+ T cells, or bulk PBMC T cells (not recorded which). This sequence was found in a woman between 18 and 75 years old in good health. The V and J genes are TRBV29-1 and TRBJ2-5; the D call of TRBD1 rests on TCRdb alone, since no DNA is present to check it. The CDR3 protein is CSASTGIETQYF.